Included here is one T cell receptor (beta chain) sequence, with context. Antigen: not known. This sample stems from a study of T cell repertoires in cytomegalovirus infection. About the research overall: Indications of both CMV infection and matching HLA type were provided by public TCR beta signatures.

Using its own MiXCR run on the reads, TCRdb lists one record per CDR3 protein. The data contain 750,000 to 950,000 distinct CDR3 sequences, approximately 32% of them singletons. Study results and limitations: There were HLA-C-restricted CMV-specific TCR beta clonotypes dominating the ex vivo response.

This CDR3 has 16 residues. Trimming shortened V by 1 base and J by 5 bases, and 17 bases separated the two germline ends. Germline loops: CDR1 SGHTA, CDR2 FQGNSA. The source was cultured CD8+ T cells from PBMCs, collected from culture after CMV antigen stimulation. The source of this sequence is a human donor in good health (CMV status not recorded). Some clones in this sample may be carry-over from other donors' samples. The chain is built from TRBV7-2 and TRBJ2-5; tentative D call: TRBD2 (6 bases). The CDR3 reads CASSLDRTTQVETQYF. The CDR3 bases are TGTGCCAGCAGCTTAGATAGGACTACTCAAGTGGAGACCCAGTACTTC.